Following are 6 T cell receptor beta chains from one sample sequenced in a study of blood T cell repertoires in COVID-19. The protocol was immunoSEQ multiplex PCR, while the TCRdb copy is restricted to in-frame clones and leaves out a portion. Of approximately 200,000 clones in the sample, roughly 84% were seen once. Sequencing used peripheral blood. The receptors here all came from a man in his forties with acute or convalescent COVID-19.

The chain is built from TRBV7-2 and TRBJ2-5, with TRBD2 matching over 8 bases. This CDR3 spans 15 amino acids. The ends lost 6 bases at V and 0 bases at J; junction bases unmatched: 6. Germline V gene lookup returns CDR1 SGHTA and CDR2 FQGNSA. The CDR3 here is CASSVAGRYQETQYF. CDR3 nucleotide sequence: TGTGCCAGCAGTGTAGCGGGGAGGTACCAAGAGACCCAGTACTTC.

V gene TRBV6-5 combines with J gene TRBJ2-4; possible D gene TRBD2, 7 bases. Germline V gene sequence: CDR1 MNHEY, CDR2 SVGAGI. With 6 bases removed from V and 10 bases from J, the gap between germline ends came to 19 bases. The CDR3 is 14 residues long. The CDR3 spells CASRSPGGARIQYF. CDR3 DNA sequence: TGTGCCAGCAGGAGTCCTGGGGGGGCTCGGATTCAGTACTTC.

The J gene is TRBJ1-5, the V gene TRBV3-1 (or the pseudogene TRBV3-2), with a possible D match to TRBD1 (5 bases). The V gene's germline CDR1 is LGHDT and CDR2 YNNKEL (reference sequence). The CDR3 is 12 residues long. V lost 5 bases and J 8 bases, leaving 10 bases between the germline ends. CDR3 sequence (DNA): TGTGCCAGCAGCTTTGGGGGGGAGCCCCAGCATTTT. This codes for CASSFGGEPQHF.

CDR3 in amino acids: CASSTSRQGGPGNTEAFF. For the CDR3, the DNA is TGTGCCAGCAGTACCTCGCGACAGGGGGGTCCCGGGAACACTGAAGCTTTCTTT. The gene calls are TRBV6-2 or TRBV6-3 and TRBJ1-1; 9 positions match TRBD1. V lost 5 bases, J lost 1 base, and 14 bases stayed unmatched. CDR1 is MNHEY and CDR2 is SVGEGT in the germline V gene. CDR3 size: 18 residues.

The chain carries TRBV7-3 and TRBJ2-1, with a possible D match to TRBD2 (6 bases). Germline values: CDR1 SGHTA, CDR2 FQGTGA. The CDR3 is made up of 15 amino acids. The germline V and J ends were trimmed by 1 base and 5 bases, with 12 bases remaining between them. The CDR3 DNA is TGTGCCAGCAGCTTAATGGCGGGGTGGAACAATGAGCAGTTCTTC. Translating it yields CASSLMAGWNNEQFF.

This chain joins TRBV2 and TRBJ2-3, with D perhaps TRBD2 (5 bases). The V gene's germline CDR1 is SNHLY and CDR2 FYNNEI. V lost 6 bases and J lost 3, with 16 bases in between. The CDR3 is 15 amino acids. CDR3 protein: CASSDIGISTDTQYF. The CDR3 DNA reads as TGTGCCAGCAGCGACATCGGGATTTCGACAGATACGCAGTATTTT.